This T cell receptor (beta chain) was found in a study of persistence of HIV-infected CD4 T cells. Across the study: Up to roughly 180 mL blood was drawn at multiple time points; a couple of donors had single-time leukapheresis. Anti-CD3/anti-CD28 beads activated more cells than antigen stimulation did. General study results and limits: TCR oligoclonality correlated with proviral oligoclonality in the same sorted populations.

This clone appeared a few times. Its target is unknown. The immunoSEQ assay was version 4, run in survey mode. Using immunoSEQ multiplex PCR, the repertoire was profiled, and TCRdb retains in-frame clones only, with some absent. The top ten hold approximately 1.4% of the sample, which has more than 35,000 clones, roughly 90% seen once. Nonspecific anti-CD3/anti-CD28 bead stimulation represents the broad CD4+ T cell repertoire. CD4+ T cells upregulating both CD40 ligand and CD69 were sorted as responding cells. CD4+ T cell counts exceeded 400 cells/uL; CMV serology was positive. The CDR3 has 14 residues. Trimming pared 2 bases from V and 3 bases from J, leaving 11 bases between. In germline, CDR1 is SGHRS, CDR2 YFSETQ.

The sequences come from CD4+ T cells sorted from PBMCs after roughly 18-hour stimulation, collected from a patient who received antiretroviral therapy. J is TRBJ1-1 and V is TRBV5-1, with TRBD1 as a possible D gene (5 bases). The TCR sequence derives from an adult man with HIV who was CMV-seropositive. The CDR3 reads CASSFSGSHTEAFF. As DNA, the CDR3 is TGCGCCAGCAGCTTTTCAGGGTCCCACACTGAAGCTTTCTTT.